These T cell receptor beta chains were read from a single sample in a study of T cell repertoires in urothelial bladder cancer. Method: immunoSEQ multiplex PCR; TCRdb's copy keeps in-frame clones and lacks some. The data show about 13,000 clones, roughly two thirds seen once. Sequencing was performed on tumor-infiltrating cells from bladder cancer. The origin of the receptors is a human donor with urothelial carcinoma. CDR3s include the opening cysteine and the closing phenylalanine or tryptophan. D genes are given only for firm matches. Clone size is not always given. Where it is, it says once, few, many or a class for expanded clones.

V: TRBV6-1; size: .; J: TRBJ2-4; D: TRBD1; DNA: TGTGCCAGCAGTTCAGGACAGGCGATCAAAAACATTCAGTACTTC; CDR3: CASSSGQAIKNIQYF
V: TRBV6-5; size: .; J: TRBJ2-5; D: .; DNA: TGTGCCAGCAGTTACGCCCGATGGGGTCAAGAGACCCAGTACTTC; CDR3: CASSYARWGQETQYF
V: TRBV7-3; size: .; J: TRBJ2-5; D: .; DNA: TGTGCCAGCAGCAGACAGGGAGGGGAGACCCAGTACTTC; CDR3: CASSRQGGETQYF
V: TRBV18; size: few; J: TRBJ2-3; D: .; DNA: TGTGCCAGCTCACAGGAGGGGCCGCCAGATACGCAGTATTTT; CDR3: CASSQEGPPDTQYF
V: TRBV19; size: .; J: TRBJ1-4; D: TRBD1; DNA: TGTGCCAGTAGTTACAGGGGGCCGAGTGAAAAACTGTTTTTT; CDR3: CASSYRGPSEKLFF
V: TRBV5-4; size: .; J: TRBJ2-3; D: .; DNA: TGTGCCAGCAGCTTGCGAGCGGACTCTAGCACAGATACGCAGTATTTT; CDR3: CASSLRADSSTDTQYF
V: TRBV5-1; size: .; J: TRBJ2-7; D: .; DNA: TGCGCCAGCAGCGCCCCCGGGGACACCTCCTACGAGCAGTACTTC; CDR3: CASSAPGDTSYEQYF
V: TRBV5-1; size: .; J: TRBJ2-5; D: .; DNA: TGCGCCAGCAGCTTGAGTAGCGGATCCCAAGAGACCCAGTACTTC; CDR3: CASSLSSGSQETQYF
V: TRBV11-2; size: .; J: TRBJ2-2; D: TRBD2; DNA: TGTGCCAGCAGCTTAGTACTAGCGGGGGGGACCGGGGAGCTGTTTTTT; CDR3: CASSLVLAGGTGELFF
V: TRBV6-1; size: medium-sized; J: TRBJ2-7; D: TRBD2; DNA: TGTGCCAGCCTCGGGCTAGCGGGGGTGGGGGAGCAGTACTTC; CDR3: CASLGLAGVGEQYF
V: TRBV18; size: .; J: TRBJ2-3; D: TRBD1; DNA: TGTGCCAGCTCACCGACAGGGTCGGGGACAGATACGCAGTATTTT; CDR3: CASSPTGSGTDTQYF
V: TRBV6-5; size: .; J: TRBJ2-1; D: TRBD2; DNA: TGTGCCAGCAATAGCGGGGGGTCCTCTATCAATGAGCAGTTCTTC; CDR3: CASNSGGSSINEQFF
V: TRBV5-6; size: few; J: TRBJ1-1; D: .; DNA: TGTGCCAGCAGAAGGGGGTCCCACACTGAAGCTTTCTTT; CDR3: CASRRGSHTEAFF
V: TRBV30; size: few; J: TRBJ1-1; D: TRBD1; DNA: TGTGCCTGGAGTCGGGACAGGAGGACCACTGAAGCTTTCTTT; CDR3: CAWSRDRRTTEAFF
V: TRBV28; size: few; J: TRBJ2-7; D: .; DNA: TGTGCCAGCAGTTTATTTGTGTCGGGGACCTACGAGCAGTACTTC; CDR3: CASSLFVSGTYEQYF
V: TRBV6-5; size: few; J: TRBJ2-7; D: .; DNA: TGTGCCAGCAGTCCCGTCAGGGCATACGAGCAGTACTTC; CDR3: CASSPVRAYEQYF
V: TRBV6-4; size: .; J: TRBJ1-2; D: .; DNA: TGTGCCAGCAGTCTGGACAGAGGATATGGCTACACCTTC; CDR3: CASSLDRGYGYTF
V: TRBV2; size: .; J: TRBJ1-2; D: TRBD1; DNA: TGTGCCAGCAGTCCCCAGGGGGATTATGGCTACACCTTC; CDR3: CASSPQGDYGYTF
V: TRBV7-8; size: .; J: TRBJ1-2; D: TRBD1; DNA: TGTGCCAGCAGCGTCCGGGACAGGGCGGTGGGTAACTATGGCTACACCTTC; CDR3: CASSVRDRAVGNYGYTF
V: TRBV2; size: few; J: TRBJ2-5; D: .; DNA: TGTGCCAGCACCCGGGACATCCAAGAGACCCAGTACTTC; CDR3: CASTRDIQETQYF
V: TRBV7-2; size: few; J: TRBJ1-6; D: .; DNA: TGTGCCAGCAGCAAGGCAGGGCCCTTCGGCTCCTATAATTCACCCCTCCACTTT; CDR3: CASSKAGPFGSYNSPLHF
V: TRBV18; size: few; J: TRBJ2-3; D: .; DNA: TGTGCCAGCTCACCGGTAGCAGGGGGGACAGATACGCAGTATTTT; CDR3: CASSPVAGGTDTQYF
V: TRBV7-9; size: .; J: TRBJ1-1; D: .; DNA: TGTGCCAGCAGCCTACACACTGAAGCTTTCTTT; CDR3: CASSLHTEAFF
V: TRBV18; size: .; J: TRBJ2-5; D: TRBD2; DNA: TGTGCCAGTTGCGGGGCAGCGGGGGAAGAGACCCAGTACTTC; CDR3: CASCGAAGEETQYF
V: TRBV19; size: .; J: TRBJ2-5; D: TRBD2; DNA: TGTGCCAGTAGTAGTGGACGGGGGGTAGAGACCCAGTACTTC; CDR3: CASSSGRGVETQYF
V: TRBV6-5; size: .; J: TRBJ1-1; D: .; DNA: TGTGCCAGCAGCTTGTCTCTGACTGGGAACACTGAAGCTTTCTTT; CDR3: CASSLSLTGNTEAFF
V: TRBV11-2; size: .; J: TRBJ1-6; D: .; DNA: TGTGCCAGCAGCTTAGGTACCAGGGGTAGATCACCCCTCCACTTT; CDR3: CASSLGTRGRSPLHF
V: TRBV5-1; size: large; J: TRBJ1-6; D: .; DNA: TGCGCCAGCAGCTTGGTTAGGGGCTTCTCACCCCTCCACTTT; CDR3: CASSLVRGFSPLHF
V: TRBV5-1; size: .; J: TRBJ1-5; D: .; DNA: TGCGCCAGCAGCTTGGAAGGGCCACAGCCCCAGCATTTT; CDR3: CASSLEGPQPQHF
V: TRBV7-7; size: few; J: TRBJ1-2; D: TRBD1; DNA: TGTGCTAGCAGCTACGGACAGGTCGGGAACTATGGCTACACCTTC; CDR3: CASSYGQVGNYGYTF
V: TRBV6-5; size: once; J: TRBJ2-7; D: .; DNA: TGTGCCAGCAGTTACTCATCACGAAACTCCTACGAGCAGTACTTC; CDR3: CASSYSSRNSYEQYF
V: TRBV2; size: .; J: TRBJ1-1; D: .; DNA: TGTGCCAGCACCCAAAACAGCATGAACACTGAAGCTTTCTTT; CDR3: CASTQNSMNTEAFF
V: TRBV18; size: .; J: TRBJ2-2; D: .; DNA: TGTGCCAGCTCACCCATCAAGACTGGGAACACCGGGGAGCTGTTTTTT; CDR3: CASSPIKTGNTGELFF
V: TRBV13; size: once; J: TRBJ2-1; D: .; DNA: TGTGCCAGCAGCCTAGCGTCAAGCAATGAGCAGTTCTTC; CDR3: CASSLASSNEQFF
V: TRBV4-3; size: .; J: TRBJ2-7; D: .; DNA: TGCGCCAGCAGCCAAGAGAGGACCTACGAGCAGTACTTC; CDR3: CASSQERTYEQYF
V: TRBV12-5; size: .; J: TRBJ2-1; D: .; DNA: TGTGCTAGTGGTTTGGGACCGATAAACAATGAGCAGTTCTTC; CDR3: CASGLGPINNEQFF
V: TRBV13; size: .; J: TRBJ2-5; D: .; DNA: TGTGCCAGCAGCCCCAGGGGCAGGGGAGAGACCCAGTACTTC; CDR3: CASSPRGRGETQYF
V: TRBV4-3; size: .; J: TRBJ2-3; D: .; DNA: TGCGCCAGCAGCCGGACCACCCGGGCCGCGGGCACAGATACGCAGTATTTT; CDR3: CASSRTTRAAGTDTQYF
V: TRBV7-2; size: .; J: TRBJ1-2; D: .; DNA: TGTGCCAGCAGCTTATCGGCCCCCGGTTCCTATGGCTACACCTTC; CDR3: CASSLSAPGSYGYTF
V: TRBV6-1; size: .; J: TRBJ2-3; D: .; DNA: TGTGCCAGCAGGCTGGACCACACAGATACGCAGTATTTT; CDR3: CASRLDHTDTQYF
V: TRBV7-3; size: few; J: TRBJ2-3; D: TRBD2; DNA: TGTGCCAGCAGCGTTAGCGGGGGCGGTGGTCGTACGCAGTATTTT; CDR3: CASSVSGGGGRTQYF
V: TRBV6-1; size: .; J: TRBJ2-5; D: TRBD2; DNA: TGTGCCAGCAGTGAAGGACTAGCGGCCCAAGAGACCCAGTACTTC; CDR3: CASSEGLAAQETQYF
V: TRBV4-1; size: .; J: TRBJ1-3; D: .; DNA: TGCGCCAGCAGCCGCGAAAGACAGACCTCTGGAAACACCATATATTTT; CDR3: CASSRERQTSGNTIYF
V: TRBV9; size: .; J: TRBJ1-1; D: .; DNA: TGTGCCAGCAGCGCAGGATGGGGGAACACTGAAGCTTTCTTT; CDR3: CASSAGWGNTEAFF
V: TRBV11-2; size: .; J: TRBJ2-6; D: .; DNA: TGTGCCAGCAGCTTAGAGGGGGGCGGCGGCTCTGGGGCCAACGTCCTGACTTTC; CDR3: CASSLEGGGGSGANVLTF
V: TRBV7-3; size: .; J: TRBJ2-3; D: TRBD2; DNA: TGTGCCAGCAGCTTAACCGGCGTTCAGCGGGGGACAGATACGCAGTATTTT; CDR3: CASSLTGVQRGTDTQYF
V: TRBV6-5; size: .; J: TRBJ1-2; D: .; DNA: TGTGCCAGTGGACCAGGATATTTATATGGCTACACCTTC; CDR3: CASGPGYLYGYTF
V: TRBV7-2; size: .; J: TRBJ2-1; D: .; DNA: TGTGCCAGCAGCTTAGAAAGGTACAATGAGCAGTTCTTC; CDR3: CASSLERYNEQFF
V: TRBV19; size: few; J: TRBJ2-3; D: .; DNA: TGTGCCAGTAGTAGCCAGGGCGGGGCAGATACGCAGTATTTT; CDR3: CASSSQGGADTQYF
V: TRBV19; size: once; J: TRBJ1-4; D: .; DNA: TGTGCCAGTAGTAGAGCAGCTAGGGGTGAAAAACTGTTTTTT; CDR3: CASSRAARGEKLFF
V: TRBV7-2; size: few; J: TRBJ1-1; D: .; DNA: TGTGCCAGCAGCAATAGGGGGACGGAAGCTTTCTTT; CDR3: CASSNRGTEAFF